This T cell receptor (beta chain) derives from a study of T cell changes during pregnancy in multiple sclerosis. TCRdb's copy holds only in-frame clones and misses some; the assay was immunoSEQ multiplex PCR. The data show tens of thousands of clones, around 96% seen once. Sequences were derived from CD8+ T cells from peripheral blood mononuclear cells, sampled after pregnancy. The clonotype originates from a female donor with multiple sclerosis, enrolled in a pregnancy study.

The CDR3 DNA reads as TGCGCCAGCAACAGGGGGCAACAAGGCAATGAGCAGTTCTTC. Translating gives CASNRGQQGNEQFF. The chain is built from TRBV10-1 and TRBJ2-1, with TRBD1 matching 9 bases. The germline gives CDR1 WNHNN, CDR2 SYGVQD (reference sequence). CDR3 length: 14 amino acids. Trimming removed 7 bases from V and 6 bases from J; junction bases left unmatched: 7.